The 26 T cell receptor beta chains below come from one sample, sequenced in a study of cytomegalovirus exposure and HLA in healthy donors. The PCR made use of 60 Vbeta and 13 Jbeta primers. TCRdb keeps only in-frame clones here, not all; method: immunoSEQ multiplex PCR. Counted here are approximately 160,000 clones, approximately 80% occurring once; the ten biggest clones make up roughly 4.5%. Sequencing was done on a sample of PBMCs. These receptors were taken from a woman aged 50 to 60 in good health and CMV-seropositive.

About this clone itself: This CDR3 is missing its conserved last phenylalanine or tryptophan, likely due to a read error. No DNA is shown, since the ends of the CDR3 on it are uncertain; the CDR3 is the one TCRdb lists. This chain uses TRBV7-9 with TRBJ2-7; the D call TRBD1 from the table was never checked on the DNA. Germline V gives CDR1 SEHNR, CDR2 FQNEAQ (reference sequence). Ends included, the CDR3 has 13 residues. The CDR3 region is CASSSKTGTGGLI.

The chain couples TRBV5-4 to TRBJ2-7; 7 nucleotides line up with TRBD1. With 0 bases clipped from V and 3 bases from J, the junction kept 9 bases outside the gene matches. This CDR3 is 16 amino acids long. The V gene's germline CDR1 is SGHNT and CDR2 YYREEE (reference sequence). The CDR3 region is CASSLAPKGALYEQYF. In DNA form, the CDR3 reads TGTGCCAGCAGCTTGGCCCCAAAGGGGGCCCTCTACGAGCAGTACTTC.

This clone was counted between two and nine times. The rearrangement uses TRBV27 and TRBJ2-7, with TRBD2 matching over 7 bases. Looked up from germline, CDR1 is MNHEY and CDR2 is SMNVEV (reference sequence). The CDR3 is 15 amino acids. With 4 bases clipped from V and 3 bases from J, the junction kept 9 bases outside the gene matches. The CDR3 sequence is CASSYSPGRDYEQYF. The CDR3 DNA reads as TGTGCCAGCAGTTACTCCCCGGGGAGGGACTACGAGCAGTACTTC.

This chain's CDR3 is CASSQDKLAGKDTQYF. The CDR3 DNA reads as TGCGCCAGCAGCCAAGATAAACTAGCGGGTAAGGATACGCAGTATTTT. The chain has TRBV4-1 and TRBJ2-3, with TRBD2 matching over 9 bases. After removal of 0 bases from V and 6 bases from J, the junction contained 7 bases not matched to a gene. Germline assignment: CDR1 MGHRA and CDR2 YSYEKL. The CDR3 is 16 amino acids.

CDR3 nucleotides: TGTGCCAGCGGAGGACTAGCGGGAGGGCTCGAGCAGTACTTC. Translated: CASGGLAGGLEQYF. The chain joins TRBV6-6 to TRBJ2-7; TRBD2 matches at 15 bases. V lost 8 bases and J lost 6; bases outside the gene matches: 5. The CDR3 extends over 14 amino acids. The germline V gene has CDR1 MNHNY and CDR2 SVGAGI (reference sequence).

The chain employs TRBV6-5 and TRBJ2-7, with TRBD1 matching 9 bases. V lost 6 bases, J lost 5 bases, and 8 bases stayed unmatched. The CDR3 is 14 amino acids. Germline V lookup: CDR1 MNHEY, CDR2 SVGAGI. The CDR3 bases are TGTGCCAGCAGACCCGGGACAGGGTCTGACGAGCAGTACTTC. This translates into CASRPGTGSDEQYF.

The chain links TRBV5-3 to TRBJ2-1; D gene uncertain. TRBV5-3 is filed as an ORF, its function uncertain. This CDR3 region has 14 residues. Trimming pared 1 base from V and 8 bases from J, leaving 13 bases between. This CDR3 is CARSLFWSLHEQFF. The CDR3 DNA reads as TGTGCCAGAAGCTTGTTTTGGAGCCTCCATGAGCAGTTCTTC.

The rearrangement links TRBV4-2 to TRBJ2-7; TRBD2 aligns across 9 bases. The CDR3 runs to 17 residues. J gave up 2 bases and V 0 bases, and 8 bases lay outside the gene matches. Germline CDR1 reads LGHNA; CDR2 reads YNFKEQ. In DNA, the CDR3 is TGTGCCAGCAGCCAAGATGGGTCTAGCGGGACTGCCTACGAGCAGTACTTC. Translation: CASSQDGSSGTAYEQYF.

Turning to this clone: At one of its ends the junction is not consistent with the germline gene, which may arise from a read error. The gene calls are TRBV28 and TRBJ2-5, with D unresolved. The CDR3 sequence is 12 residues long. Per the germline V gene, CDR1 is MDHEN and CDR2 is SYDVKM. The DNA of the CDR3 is TGTGCCAGCAGGCAGGTTATCCGTGACACTCACTTC. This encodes CASRQVIRDTHF.

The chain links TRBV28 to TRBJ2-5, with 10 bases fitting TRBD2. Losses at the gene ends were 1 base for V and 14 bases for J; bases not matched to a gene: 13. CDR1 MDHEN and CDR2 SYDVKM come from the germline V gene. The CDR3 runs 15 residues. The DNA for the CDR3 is TGTGCCAGCAGTTTATTTCTAGCGGGAGCCCGGGGGTATTACTTC. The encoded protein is CASSLFLAGARGYYF. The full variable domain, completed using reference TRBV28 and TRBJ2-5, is DVKVTQSSRYLVKRTGEKVFLECVQDMDHENMFWYRQDPGLGLRLIYFSYDVKMKEKGDIPEGYSVSREKKERFSLILESASTNQTSMYLCASSLFLAGARGYYFGPGTRLLVL.

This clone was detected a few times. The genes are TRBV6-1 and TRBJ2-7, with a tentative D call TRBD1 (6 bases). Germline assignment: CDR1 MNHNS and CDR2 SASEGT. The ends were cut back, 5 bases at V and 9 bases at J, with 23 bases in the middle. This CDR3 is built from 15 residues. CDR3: CASSPSTWGRFGQYF. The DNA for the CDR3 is TGTGCCAGCAGTCCCTCGACTTGGGGGCGCTTCGGGCAGTACTTC.

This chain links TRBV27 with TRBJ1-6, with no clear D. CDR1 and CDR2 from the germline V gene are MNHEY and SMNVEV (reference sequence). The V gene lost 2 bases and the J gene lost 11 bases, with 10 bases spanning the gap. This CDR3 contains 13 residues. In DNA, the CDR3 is TGTGCCAGCAGTTTAGTGGGAGCAGCACCCCTCCACTTT. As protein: CASSLVGAAPLHF.

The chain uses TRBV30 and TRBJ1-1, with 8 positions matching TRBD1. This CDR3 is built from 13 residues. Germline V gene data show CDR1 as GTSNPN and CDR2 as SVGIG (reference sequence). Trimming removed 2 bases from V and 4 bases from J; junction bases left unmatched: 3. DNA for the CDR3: TGTGCCTGGAGTCGACAGGGGCTCACTGAAGCTTTCTTT. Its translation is CAWSRQGLTEAFF.

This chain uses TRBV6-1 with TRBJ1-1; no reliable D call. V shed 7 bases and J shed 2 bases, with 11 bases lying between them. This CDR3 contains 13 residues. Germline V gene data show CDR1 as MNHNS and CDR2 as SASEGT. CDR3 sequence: CASTYSFNTEAFF. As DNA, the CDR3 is TGTGCCAGCACCTACAGTTTTAACACTGAAGCTTTCTTT.

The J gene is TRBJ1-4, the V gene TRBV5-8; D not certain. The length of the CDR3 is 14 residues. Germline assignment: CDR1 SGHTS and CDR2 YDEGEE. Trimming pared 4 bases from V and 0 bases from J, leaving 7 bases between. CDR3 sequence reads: CASSLLATNEKLFF. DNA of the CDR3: TGTGCCAGCAGCCTACTTGCAACTAATGAAAAACTGTTTTTT. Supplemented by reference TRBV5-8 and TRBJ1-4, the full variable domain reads EAGVTQSPTHLIKTRGQQATLRCSPISGHTSVYWYQQALGLGLQFLLWYDEGEERNRGNFPPRFSGRQFPNYSSELNVNALELEDSALYLCASSLLATNEKLFFGSGTQLSVL.

The CDR3 is CASSPSPGGWTDTQYF. The CDR3 nucleotides read TGCGCCAGCAGCCCGAGTCCAGGGGGTTGGACAGATACGCAGTATTTT. The chain couples TRBV4-1 to TRBJ2-3; 7 bases agree with TRBD1. V shed 4 bases and J 3 bases; nucleotides not matched to a gene: 10. Germline V gives CDR1 MGHRA, CDR2 YSYEKL. This CDR3 is built from 16 residues.

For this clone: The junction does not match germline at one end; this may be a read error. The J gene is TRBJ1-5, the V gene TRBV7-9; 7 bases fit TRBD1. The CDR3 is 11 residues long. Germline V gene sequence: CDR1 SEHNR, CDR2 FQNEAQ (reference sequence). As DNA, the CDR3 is TGTTCCAGCAGCTTGGGACAGTCCCAGCATTTT. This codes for CSSSLGQSQHF.

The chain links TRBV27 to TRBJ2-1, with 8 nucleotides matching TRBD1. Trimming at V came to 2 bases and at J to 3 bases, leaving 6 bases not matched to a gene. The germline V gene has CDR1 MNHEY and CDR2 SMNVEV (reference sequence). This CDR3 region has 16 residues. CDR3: CASSLGTGWGYNEQFF. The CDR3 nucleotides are TGTGCCAGCAGTTTAGGGACAGGATGGGGCTACAATGAGCAGTTCTTC.

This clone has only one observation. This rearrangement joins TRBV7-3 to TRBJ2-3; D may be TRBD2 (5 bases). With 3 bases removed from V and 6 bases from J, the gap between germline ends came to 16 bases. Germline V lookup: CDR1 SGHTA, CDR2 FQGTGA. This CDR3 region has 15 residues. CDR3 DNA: TGTGCCAGCAGCTTGGCGGCTAGCAGGATGGATACGCAGTATTTT. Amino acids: CASSLAASRMDTQYF.

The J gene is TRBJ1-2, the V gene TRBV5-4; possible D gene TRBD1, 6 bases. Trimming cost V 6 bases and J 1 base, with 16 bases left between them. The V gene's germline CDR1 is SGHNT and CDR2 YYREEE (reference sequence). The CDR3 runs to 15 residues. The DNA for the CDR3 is TGTGCCAGCACCCTTGGGGGGGGGCTTAACTATGGCTACACCTTC. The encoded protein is CASTLGGGLNYGYTF.

CDR3 amino acids: CASSRGHNTEAFF. The CDR3 DNA sequence: TGTGCCAGCAGTCGTGGACACAACACTGAAGCTTTCTTT. The chain has TRBV5-6 and TRBJ1-1, with D possibly matching TRBD1 (5 bases). The CDR3 sequence is 13 residues long. Germline lookup yields CDR1 SGHDT and CDR2 YYEEEE. V lost 5 bases to trimming and J lost 2 bases, with 10 bases between them.

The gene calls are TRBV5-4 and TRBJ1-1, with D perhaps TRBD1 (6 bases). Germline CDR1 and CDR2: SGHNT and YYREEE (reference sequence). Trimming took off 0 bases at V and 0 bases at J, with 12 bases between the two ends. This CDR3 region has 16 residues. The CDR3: CASSLGTTGMNTEAFF. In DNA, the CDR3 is TGTGCCAGCAGCTTGGGCACCACAGGGATGAACACTGAAGCTTTCTTT.

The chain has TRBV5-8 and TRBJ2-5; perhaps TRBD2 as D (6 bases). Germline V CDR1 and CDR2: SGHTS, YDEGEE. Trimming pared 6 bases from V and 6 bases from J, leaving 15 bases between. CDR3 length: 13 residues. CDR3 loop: CASTWRAGQTQYF. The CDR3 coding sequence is TGTGCCAGCACCTGGAGGGCAGGGCAGACCCAGTACTTC.

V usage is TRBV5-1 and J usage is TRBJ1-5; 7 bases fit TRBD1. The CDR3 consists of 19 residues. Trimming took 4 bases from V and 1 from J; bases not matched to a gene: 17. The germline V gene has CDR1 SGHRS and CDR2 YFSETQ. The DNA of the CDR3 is TGCGCCAGCAGCCCCGGTACGGGTCCAGGGGGGTCGAGCAATCAGCCCCAGCATTTT. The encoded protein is CASSPGTGPGGSSNQPQHF.

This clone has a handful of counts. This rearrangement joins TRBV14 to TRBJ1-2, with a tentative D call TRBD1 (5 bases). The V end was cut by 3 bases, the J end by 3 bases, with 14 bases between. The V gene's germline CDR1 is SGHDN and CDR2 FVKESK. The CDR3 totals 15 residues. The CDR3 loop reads CASSHSQGGDYGYTF. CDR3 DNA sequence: TGTGCCAGCAGCCACTCCCAGGGAGGGGACTATGGCTACACCTTC.

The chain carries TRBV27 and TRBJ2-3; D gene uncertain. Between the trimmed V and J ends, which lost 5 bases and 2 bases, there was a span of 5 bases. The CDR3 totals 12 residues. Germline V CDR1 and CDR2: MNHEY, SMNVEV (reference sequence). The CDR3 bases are TGTGCCAGCAGTACAGCCACAGATACGCAGTATTTT. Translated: CASSTATDTQYF.